This T cell receptor (beta chain) stems from a study of vaccination effects on CD4 cells after COVID-19. Study context: It was two doses of either the BNT162b2 or mRNA-1273 vaccine that participants received. Notes on the study in general: Long after vaccination, the clones induced by infection and by vaccine shrank markedly in size.

Expansion of antigen-specific CD4+ T cells with viral peptide pools was carried out by the ViraFEST assay before sequencing. Having been cultured for under twelve days, the cells underwent CD4+ T cell isolation. Vaccinees lacked prior SARS-CoV-2 infection and tested negative for nucleocapsid antibodies. In the cultures, half the medium was exchanged for IL-2 medium on days 3 and 7. Details on this clone: The antigen remains undetermined.

Germline V gene lookup returns CDR1 SGDLS and CDR2 YYNGEE. V was trimmed by 3 bases and J by 6 bases, leaving 9 bases between them. This CDR3 is built from 13 residues. TCRdb's copy holds only in-frame clones and misses some; the assay was immunoSEQ multiplex PCR. Here the sample spans 70,000 to 75,000 clones, under 75% being singletons. This chain uses TRBV9 with TRBJ2-2, with D unclear. The receptor's source is a human donor who received a COVID-19 vaccine. The sequencing used CD4+ T cells from PBMCs cultured with HCoV-OC43 spike peptides, collected before COVID-19 vaccination. Subset indicated: HCoV-OC43 spike overlapping peptide pool stimulation. The CDR3 DNA reads as TGTGCCAGCAGCGCCTACCTGTCCGGGGAGCTGTTTTTT. Protein sequence: CASSAYLSGELFF.